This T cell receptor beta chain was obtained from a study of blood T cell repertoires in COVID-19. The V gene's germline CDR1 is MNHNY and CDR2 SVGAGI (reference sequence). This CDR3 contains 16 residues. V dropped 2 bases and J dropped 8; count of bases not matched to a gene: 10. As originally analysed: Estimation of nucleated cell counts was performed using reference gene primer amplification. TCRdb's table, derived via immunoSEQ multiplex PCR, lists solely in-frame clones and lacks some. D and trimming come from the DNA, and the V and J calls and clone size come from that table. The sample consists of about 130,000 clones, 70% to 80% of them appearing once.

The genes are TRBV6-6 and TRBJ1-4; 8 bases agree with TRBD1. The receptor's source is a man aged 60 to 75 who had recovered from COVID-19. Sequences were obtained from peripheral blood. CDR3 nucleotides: TGTGCCAGCAGTTACACCGACAGGGGTTCTGGGGAAAAACTGTTTTTT. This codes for CASSYTDRGSGEKLFF.